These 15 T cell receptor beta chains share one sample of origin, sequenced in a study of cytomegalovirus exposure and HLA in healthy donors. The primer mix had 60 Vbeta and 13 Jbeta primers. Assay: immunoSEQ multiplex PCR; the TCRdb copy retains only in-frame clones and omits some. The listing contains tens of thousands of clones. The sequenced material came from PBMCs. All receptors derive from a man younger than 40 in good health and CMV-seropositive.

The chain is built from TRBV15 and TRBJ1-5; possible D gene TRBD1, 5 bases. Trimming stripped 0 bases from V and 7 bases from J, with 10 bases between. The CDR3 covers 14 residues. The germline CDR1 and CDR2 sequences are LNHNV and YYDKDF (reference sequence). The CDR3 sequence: CATSRDREGQPQHF. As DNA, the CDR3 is TGTGCCACCAGCAGAGACAGGGAGGGACAGCCCCAGCATTTT.

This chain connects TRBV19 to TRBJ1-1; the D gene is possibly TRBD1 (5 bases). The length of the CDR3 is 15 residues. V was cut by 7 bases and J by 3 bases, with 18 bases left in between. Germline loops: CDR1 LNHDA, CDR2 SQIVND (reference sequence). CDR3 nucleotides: TGTGCCAGTATGGCAGAGGGGAGGCGGCACACTGAAGCTTTCTTT. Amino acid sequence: CASMAEGRRHTEAFF.

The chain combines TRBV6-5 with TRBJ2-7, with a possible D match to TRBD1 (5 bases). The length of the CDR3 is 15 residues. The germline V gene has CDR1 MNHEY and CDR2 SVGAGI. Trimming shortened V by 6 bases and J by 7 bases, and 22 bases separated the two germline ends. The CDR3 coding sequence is TGTGCCAGCAGCGGTTCGCGGCAGGGAAAAGGAGAGCAGTACTTC. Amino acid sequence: CASSGSRQGKGEQYF.

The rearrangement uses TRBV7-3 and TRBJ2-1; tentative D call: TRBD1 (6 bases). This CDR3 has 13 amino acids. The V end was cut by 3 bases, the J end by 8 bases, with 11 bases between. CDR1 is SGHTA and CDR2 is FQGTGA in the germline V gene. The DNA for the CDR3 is TGTGCCAGCAGCTTTAACAGGGATGATGAGCAGTTCTTC. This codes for CASSFNRDDEQFF.

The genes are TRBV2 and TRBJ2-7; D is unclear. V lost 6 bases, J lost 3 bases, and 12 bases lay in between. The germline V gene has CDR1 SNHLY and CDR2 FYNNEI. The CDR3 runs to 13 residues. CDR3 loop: CASRADVYYEQYF. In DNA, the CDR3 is TGTGCCAGCAGGGCGGATGTCTACTACGAGCAGTACTTC.

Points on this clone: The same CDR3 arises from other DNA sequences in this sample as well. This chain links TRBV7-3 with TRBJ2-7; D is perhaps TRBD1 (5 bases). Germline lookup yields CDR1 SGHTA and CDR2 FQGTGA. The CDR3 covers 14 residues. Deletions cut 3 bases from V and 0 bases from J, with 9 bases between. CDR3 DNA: TGTGCCAGCAGCTTTGGCCAGGGCTCCTACGAGCAGTACTTC. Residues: CASSFGQGSYEQYF.

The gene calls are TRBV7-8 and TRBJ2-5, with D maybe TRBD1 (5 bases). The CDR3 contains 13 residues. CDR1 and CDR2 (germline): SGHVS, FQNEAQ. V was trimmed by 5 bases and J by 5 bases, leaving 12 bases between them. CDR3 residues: CASSPRVVETQYF. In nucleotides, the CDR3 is TGTGCCAGCAGCCCCAGGGTCGTGGAGACCCAGTACTTC.

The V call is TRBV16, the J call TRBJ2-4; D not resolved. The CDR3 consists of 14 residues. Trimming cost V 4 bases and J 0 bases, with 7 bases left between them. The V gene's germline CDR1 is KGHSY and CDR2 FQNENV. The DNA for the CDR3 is TGTGCCAGCAGCCCGGGTGCAGCCAAAAACATTCAGTACTTC. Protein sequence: CASSPGAAKNIQYF.

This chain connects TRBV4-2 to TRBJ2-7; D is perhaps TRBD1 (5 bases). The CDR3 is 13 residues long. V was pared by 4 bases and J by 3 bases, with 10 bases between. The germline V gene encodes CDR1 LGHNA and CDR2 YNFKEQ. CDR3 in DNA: TGTGCCAGCAGCCCCGGCAGGGACTACGAGCAGTACTTC. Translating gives CASSPGRDYEQYF.

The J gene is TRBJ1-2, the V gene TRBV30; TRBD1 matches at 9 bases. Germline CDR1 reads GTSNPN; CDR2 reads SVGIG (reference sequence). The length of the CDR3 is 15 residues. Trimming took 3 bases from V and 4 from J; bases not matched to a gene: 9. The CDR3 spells CAWRSMDRGVYGYTF. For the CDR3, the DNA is TGTGCCTGGAGAAGTATGGACAGGGGTGTCTATGGCTACACCTTC. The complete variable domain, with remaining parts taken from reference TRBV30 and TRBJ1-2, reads SQTIHQWPATLVQPVGSPLSLECTVEGTSNPNLYWYRQAAGRGLQLLFYSVGIGQISSEVPQNLSASRPQDRQFILSSKKLLLSDSGFYLCAWRSMDRGVYGYTFGSGTRLTVV.

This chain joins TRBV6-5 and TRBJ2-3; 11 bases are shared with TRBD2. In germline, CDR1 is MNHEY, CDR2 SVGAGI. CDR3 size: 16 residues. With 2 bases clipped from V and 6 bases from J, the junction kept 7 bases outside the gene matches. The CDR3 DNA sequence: TGTGCCAGCAGTTACGGTAGCGGGAGGGCCCGGGATACGCAGTATTTT. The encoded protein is CASSYGSGRARDTQYF.

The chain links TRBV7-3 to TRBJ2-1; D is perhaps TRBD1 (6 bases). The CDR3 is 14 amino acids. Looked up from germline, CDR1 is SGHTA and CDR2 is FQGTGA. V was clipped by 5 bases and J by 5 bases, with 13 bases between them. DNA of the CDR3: TGTGCCAGCAGCCTACAGGGTACCCACAATGAGCAGTTCTTC. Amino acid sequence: CASSLQGTHNEQFF.

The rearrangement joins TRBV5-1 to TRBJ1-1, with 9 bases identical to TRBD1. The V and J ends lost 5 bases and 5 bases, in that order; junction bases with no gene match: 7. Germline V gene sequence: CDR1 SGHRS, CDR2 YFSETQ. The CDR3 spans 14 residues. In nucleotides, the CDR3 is TGCGCCAGCAGTTCACAGGGGGCAGGGACTGAAGCTTTCTTT. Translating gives CASSSQGAGTEAFF.

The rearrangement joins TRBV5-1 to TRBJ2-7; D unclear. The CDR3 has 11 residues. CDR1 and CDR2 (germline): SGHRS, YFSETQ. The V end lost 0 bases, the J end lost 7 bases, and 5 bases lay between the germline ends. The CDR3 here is CASSLGPEQYF. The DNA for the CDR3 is TGCGCCAGCAGCTTGGGGCCTGAGCAGTACTTC.

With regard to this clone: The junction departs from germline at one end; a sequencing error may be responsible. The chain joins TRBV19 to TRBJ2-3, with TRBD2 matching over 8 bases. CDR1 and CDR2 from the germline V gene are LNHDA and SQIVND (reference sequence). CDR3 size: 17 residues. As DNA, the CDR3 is TGTGCCAGTAGCCCCAGCGGGGGCAGGGCTGTCACAGATAAGCAGTATTTT. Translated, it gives CASSPSGGRAVTDKQYF.